These 7 T cell receptor beta chains originate from one sample sequenced in a study of shared clonotypes between healthy human individuals. This table comes from immunoSEQ multiplex PCR, and its TCRdb copy is limited to in-frame clones, with some not included. This sample has under 1,100,000 clones, with around 75% found just once. The specimen was memory CD4+ T cells sorted from blood. Subset reported: CD45RA-negative fraction. The source is a man in his late teens or twenties in good health.

This chain uses TRBV2 with TRBJ2-6; D call uncertain. The germline gives CDR1 SNHLY, CDR2 FYNNEI. V was clipped by 6 bases and J by 2 bases, with 11 bases between them. The CDR3 runs 15 residues. This CDR3 is CASRVSYAGANVLTF. The DNA of the CDR3 is TGTGCCAGCAGGGTTAGTTATGCTGGGGCCAACGTCCTGACTTTC. Complete variable domain (other parts from reference TRBV2 and TRBJ2-6): EPEVTQTPSHQVTQMGQEVILRCVPISNHLYFYWYRQILGQKVEFLVSFYNNEISEKSEIFDDQFSVERPDGSNFTLKIRSTKLEDSAMYFCASRVSYAGANVLTFGAGSRLTVL.

This clone showed up just a few times. CDR3 residues: CASSPWDSFSASEQYF. CDR3 DNA sequence: TGTGCCAGCTCACCATGGGACAGTTTCTCCGCTAGCGAGCAGTACTTC. V usage is TRBV18 and J usage is TRBJ2-7, with 7 bases lining up with TRBD1. V shed 2 bases and J 6 bases; nucleotides not matched to a gene: 13. Germline CDR1 and CDR2: KGHSH and LQKENI. The CDR3 extends over 16 amino acids.

V usage is TRBV6-4 and J usage is TRBJ1-5; D unresolved. V was shortened by 2 bases and J by 7 bases, with 6 bases between the two germline ends. CDR3 size: 12 residues. Germline CDR1 reads MRHNA; CDR2 reads SNTAGT. CDR3 nucleotides: TGTGCCAGCAGTGACCGCGACCAGCCCCAGCATTTT. Translation gives CASSDRDQPQHF.

This chain connects TRBV9 to TRBJ2-3; D not resolved. Trimming took off 0 bases at V and 4 bases at J, with 12 bases between the two ends. The germline V gene has CDR1 SGDLS and CDR2 YYNGEE. The CDR3 consists of 15 residues. The CDR3: CASSVGGSWSDTQYF. The CDR3 DNA reads TGTGCCAGCAGCGTAGGGGGTAGCTGGTCAGATACGCAGTATTTT.

The CDR3 protein is CASSLGTGGWRSNQPQHF. CDR3 bases: TGTGCCAGCAGCTTAGGGACAGGGGGCTGGCGGAGCAATCAGCCCCAGCATTTT. The V gene is TRBV7-8, the J gene TRBJ1-5; 11 bases match TRBD1. This CDR3 has 18 residues. Germline V gene data show CDR1 as SGHVS and CDR2 as FQNEAQ. The V gene end was trimmed by 1 base and the J gene end by 1 base; junction bases not matched to a gene: 6.

The chain joins TRBV19 to TRBJ2-1; 14 bases fit TRBD2. CDR1 is LNHDA, CDR2 SQIVND, per germline (reference sequence). The CDR3 length is 17 residues. V trimming: 5 bases; J trimming: 9 bases; junction bases outside the gene matches: 12. The CDR3 region has the DNA TGTGCCAGTAGTCCTATGGGACTAGCGGGGGCCCTAAGTGAGCAGTTCTTC. This translates into CASSPMGLAGALSEQFF.

This chain links TRBV6-1 with TRBJ2-4, with 8 bases identical to TRBD1. The V gene's germline CDR1 is MNHNS and CDR2 SASEGT. Trimming cost V 3 bases and J 0 bases; bases outside gene matches: 4. The CDR3 sequence is 16 residues long. Here the CDR3 DNA reads TGTGCCAGCAGTGAGGGACAGGAGTTAGCCAAAAACATTCAGTACTTC. Its protein product is CASSEGQELAKNIQYF.